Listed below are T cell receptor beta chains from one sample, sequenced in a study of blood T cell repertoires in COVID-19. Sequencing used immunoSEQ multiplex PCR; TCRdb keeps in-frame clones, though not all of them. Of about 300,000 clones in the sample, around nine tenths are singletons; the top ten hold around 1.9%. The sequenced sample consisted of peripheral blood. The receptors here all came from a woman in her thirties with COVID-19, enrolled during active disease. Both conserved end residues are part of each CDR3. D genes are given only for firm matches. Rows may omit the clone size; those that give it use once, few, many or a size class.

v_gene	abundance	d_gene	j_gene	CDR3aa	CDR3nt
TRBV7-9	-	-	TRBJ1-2	CASSWGGGVDGYTF	TGTGCCAGCAGCTGGGGCGGGGGAGTCGATGGCTACACCTTC
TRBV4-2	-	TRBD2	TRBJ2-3	CASSHGLGNTDTQYF	TGTGCCAGCAGCCACGGACTAGGGAACACAGATACGCAGTATTTT
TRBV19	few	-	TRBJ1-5	CASSPQGVQPQHF	TGTGCCAGTAGTCCTCAGGGTGTCCAGCCCCAGCATTTT
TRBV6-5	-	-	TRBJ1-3	CASQNLGDTIYF	TGTGCCAGCCAGAATTTGGGAGACACCATATATTTT
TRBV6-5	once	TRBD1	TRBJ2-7	CASSRDRAYEQYF	TGTGCCAGCAGCCGGGACAGGGCCTACGAGCAGTACTTC
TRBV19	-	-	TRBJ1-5	CASRKGSSNQPQHF	TGTGCCAGTAGGAAGGGGTCGAGCAATCAGCCCCAGCATTTT
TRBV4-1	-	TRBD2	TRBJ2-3	CASSQGGAAGGSGTDTQYF	TGCGCCAGCAGCCAAGGTGGTGCGGCGGGGGGCTCAGGGACAGATACGCAGTATTTT
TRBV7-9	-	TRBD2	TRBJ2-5	CASSTSVQETQYF	TGTGCCAGCAGCACTAGCGTACAAGAGACCCAGTACTTC
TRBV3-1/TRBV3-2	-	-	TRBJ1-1	CASSLQGRVAEAFF	TGTGCCAGCAGCCTTCAAGGGAGGGTCGCTGAAGCTTTCTTT
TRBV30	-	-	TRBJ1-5	CAWSSTRAGGNQPQHF	TGTGCCTGGAGTTCTACCAGGGCGGGGGGCAATCAGCCCCAGCATTTT
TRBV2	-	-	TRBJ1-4	CASSEGWGLNEKLFF	TGTGCCAGCAGTGAAGGTTGGGGGCTTAATGAAAAACTGTTTTTT
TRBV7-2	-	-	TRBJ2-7	CASSVKGDYEQYF	TGTGCCAGCAGCGTCAAGGGGGACTACGAGCAGTACTTC
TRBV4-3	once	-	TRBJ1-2	CASSQDLVRDRGGYTF	TGCGCCAGCAGCCAAGATCTTGTGAGGGATCGGGGTGGCTACACCTTC
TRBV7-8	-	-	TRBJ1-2	CASSLGQGSNYGYTF	TGTGCCAGCAGCTTAGGGCAGGGGAGTAACTATGGCTACACCTTC
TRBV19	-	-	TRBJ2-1	CASKRSGYNEQFF	TGTGCCAGTAAAAGGAGCGGGTACAATGAGCAGTTCTTC
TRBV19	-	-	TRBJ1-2	CASSPLAPPFYGYTF	TGTGCCAGTAGTCCCCTCGCGCCTCCTTTCTATGGCTACACCTTC
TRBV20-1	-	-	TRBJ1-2	CSASLRVAYTF	TGCAGTGCTAGTCTCAGGGTGGCGTACACCTTC
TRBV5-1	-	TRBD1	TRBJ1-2	CASSFGQGPANYGYTF	TGCGCCAGCAGCTTTGGACAGGGCCCAGCTAACTATGGCTACACCTTC
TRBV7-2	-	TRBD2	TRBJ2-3	CASSLAGSGVDTQYF	TGTGCCAGCAGCTTAGCGGGTAGCGGGGTGGATACGCAGTATTTT
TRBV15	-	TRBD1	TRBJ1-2	CATSRRPGQGNYGYTF	TGTGCCACCAGCAGACGACCGGGACAGGGAAACTATGGCTACACCTTC
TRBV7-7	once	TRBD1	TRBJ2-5	CASSRQGWGETQYF	TGTGCCAGCAGCCGACAGGGTTGGGGGGAGACCCAGTACTTC
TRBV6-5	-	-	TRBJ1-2	CASSYTRQANYGYTF	TGTGCCAGCAGTTACACCAGACAGGCCAACTATGGCTACACCTTC
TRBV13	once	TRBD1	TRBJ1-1	CASSREGALITEAFF	TGTGCCAGCAGCAGAGAGGGGGCTTTGATCACTGAAGCTTTCTTT
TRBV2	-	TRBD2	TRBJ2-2	CASSAGGLTGAGELFF	TGTGCCAGCTCAGCGGGGGGGCTAACAGGGGCCGGGGAGCTGTTTTTT
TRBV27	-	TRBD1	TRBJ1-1	CASSPDRGSEAFF	TGTGCCAGCAGTCCCGACAGGGGTAGTGAAGCTTTCTTT
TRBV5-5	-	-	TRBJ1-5	CASSLDSPVNQPQHF	TGTGCCAGCAGCCTGGACAGTCCCGTTAATCAGCCCCAGCATTTT
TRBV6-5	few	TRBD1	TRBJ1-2	CASSSVYRGNYGYTF	TGTGCCAGCAGTTCCGTCTACAGGGGAAACTATGGCTACACCTTC
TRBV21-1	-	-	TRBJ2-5	CASTLREVRRRVETQYF	TGTGCCAGCACCCTTCGAGAGGTCCGACGCCGGGTGGAGACCCAGTACTTC
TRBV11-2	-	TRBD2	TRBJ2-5	CASSTTSGGAGTQYF	TGTGCCAGCAGCACAACTAGCGGGGGGGCCGGGACCCAGTACTTC
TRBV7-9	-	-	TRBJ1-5	CASSFQGEDQPQHF	TGTGCCAGCAGCTTTCAAGGGGAGGATCAGCCCCAGCATTTT
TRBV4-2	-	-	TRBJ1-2	CASSRSGNYGYTF	TGTGCCAGCAGTCGCTCAGGGAACTATGGCTACACCTTC
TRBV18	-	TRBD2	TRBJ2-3	CASSPFAASGGSSARRYF	TGTGCCAGCTCACCATTTGCCGCTAGCGGGGGGTCTTCAGCAAGACGGTATTTT
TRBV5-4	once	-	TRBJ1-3	CASSFEGGSGNTIYF	TGTGCCAGCAGCTTTGAGGGCGGCTCTGGAAACACCATATATTTT
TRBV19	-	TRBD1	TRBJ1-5	CASSIDRGGQPQHF	TGTGCCAGTAGTATCGACAGGGGTGGTCAGCCCCAGCATTTT
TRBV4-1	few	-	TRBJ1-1	CASSQGLLNTEAFF	TGCGCCAGCAGCCAAGGACTTCTGAACACTGAAGCTTTCTTT
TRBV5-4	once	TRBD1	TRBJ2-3	CASSQRDRGQDTQYF	TGTGCCAGCAGCCAGCGGGACAGGGGCCAGGATACGCAGTATTTT
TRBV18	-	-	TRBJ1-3	CASSPQRIRSGNTIYF	TGTGCCAGCTCACCACAGAGGATACGCTCTGGAAACACCATATATTTT
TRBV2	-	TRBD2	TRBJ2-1	CASSEEASGRHNEQFF	TGTGCCAGCAGTGAAGAAGCTAGCGGGCGACACAATGAGCAGTTCTTC
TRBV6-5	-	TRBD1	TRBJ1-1	CASRPFRQGKEAFF	TGTGCCAGCAGACCCTTTCGACAGGGGAAAGAAGCTTTCTTT
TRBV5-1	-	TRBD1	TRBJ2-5	CASSQGAWETQYF	TGCGCCAGCAGCCAGGGGGCCTGGGAGACCCAGTACTTC
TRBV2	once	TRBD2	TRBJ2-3	CASRAPGLASSTDTQYF	TGTGCCAGCAGAGCTCCGGGACTAGCGTCTAGCACAGATACGCAGTATTTT
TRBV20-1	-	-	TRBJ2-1	CSASRLATYNEQFF	TGCAGTGCTAGTAGGCTAGCGACTTACAATGAGCAGTTCTTC